These 5 T cell receptor beta chains share one sample of origin, sequenced in a study of graft-versus-host responses after intestinal transplantation. The protocol was immunoSEQ multiplex PCR, while the TCRdb copy is restricted to in-frame clones and leaves out a portion. Counted here are roughly 60,000 clones, around 90% occurring once; the ten biggest clones make up roughly 1.5%. This material consisted of PBMCs, taken 26 days after transplant. Every receptor here comes from a human patient who received an intestinal transplant, so some T cells may come from the graft donor.

This sequence joins TRBV28 and TRBJ1-2; D remains ambiguous. V lost 3 bases and J 2 bases, leaving 10 bases between the germline ends. The CDR3 consists of 14 residues. Germline CDR1 is MDHEN and CDR2 is SYDVKM. The DNA of the CDR3 is TGTGCCAGCAGTTTTGCGACAACCAACTATGGCTACACCTTC. Encoded protein: CASSFATTNYGYTF.

In its sample, this clone was seen once. The chain joins TRBV5-4 to TRBJ2-7; 8 bases align to TRBD1. V was clipped by 4 bases and J by 7 bases; unmatched bases: 10. Looked up from germline, CDR1 is SGHNT and CDR2 is YYREEE (reference sequence). The CDR3 has 14 amino acids. This CDR3 reads CASSLGQGRDEQYF. DNA of the CDR3: TGTGCCAGCAGCCTCGGACAGGGCCGGGATGAGCAGTACTTC.

The V gene is TRBV5-1, the J gene TRBJ1-2; maybe TRBD1 (6 bases). This CDR3 has 16 amino acids. V lost 1 base, J lost 0 bases, and 13 bases lay in between. Germline CDR1 and CDR2: SGHRS and YFSETQ. CDR3 DNA: TGCGCCAGCAGCTTGATGAGGGGGTCGGCTAACTATGGCTACACCTTC. Amino acids: CASSLMRGSANYGYTF. Looking up the rest from reference TRBV5-1 and TRBJ1-2 gives the full variable domain: KAGVTQTPRYLIKTRGQQVTLSCSPISGHRSVSWYQQTPGQGLQFLFEYFSETQRNKGNFPGRFSGRQFSNSRSEMNVSTLELGDSALYLCASSLMRGSANYGYTFGSGTRLTVV.

This chain uses TRBV6-5 with TRBJ1-5, with D possibly matching TRBD1 (5 bases). Germline-derived CDR1 and CDR2 are MNHEY and SVGAGI. V shed 8 bases and J shed 5 bases, with 19 bases lying between them. This CDR3 is 15 amino acids long. The CDR3 DNA reads as TGTGCCAGCGCTCTCTTAGGGAGGGGTGATCAGCCCCAGCATTTT. This encodes CASALLGRGDQPQHF.

This chain connects TRBV10-3 to TRBJ1-1; weak D call: TRBD1 (5 bases). Per the germline V gene, CDR1 is ENHRY and CDR2 is SYGVKD. The germline V and J ends were trimmed by 7 bases and 1 base, with 16 bases remaining between them. The CDR3 is made up of 15 amino acids. The CDR3 coding sequence is TGTGCCATCACTCCCGGGGAGGGGTGGAACACTGAAGCTTTCTTT. Amino acid sequence: CAITPGEGWNTEAFF.